This paragraph covers one T cell receptor (beta chain) sequence. This clonotype counts as large (0.1 to 1%) based on its frequency; no count is recorded. It lacks a known antigen. This entry is derived from a study of GPR56 and killer-like receptors on CD4 memory cells (dated by TCRdb to the late 2010s). Some background on the complete study: The study proposed that progressive acquisition of KLRB1, KLRG1, GPR56 and then KLRF1 marks human CD4+ memory T-cell differentiation and cytokine production potential. The study described its healthy blood donors as age-matched to the liver disease patients, who had a median age of around 71 years.

The germline V gene supplies CDR1 MNHNS and CDR2 SASEGT. Including the terminal cysteine and phenylalanine, the CDR3 comprises 15 residues. DNA was not recorded. Sequencing relied on an Illumina HiSeq 2500. Sequencing libraries were built by amplifying the recombined TCRbeta locus with a previously published PCR protocol. The authors' analysis ran thus. Any read whose average quality score fell below 30 was discarded, and IMSEQ was used to process the reads that remained. Clonotypes were defined by Vbeta gene, Jbeta gene and CDR3 amino acid sequence. Repertoire overlap between populations was quantified with the Morisita-Horn index computed on the top 100 expanded clones. Renyi diversity profiles calculated on the top 100 expanded clones were used to evaluate clonal diversity. TCRdb reprocessed the raw reads; every CDR3 protein sequence is a single record, and DNA is not supplied. Clone size and V and J calls follow TCRdb, not the original study. The sample's records list about 2,200 distinct CDR3 sequences. The top ten hold around 4.9% of the sample.

Before TCRbeta sequencing, fluorescence-activated cell sorting was used to enrich five KLR/GPR56-defined CD4+ populations. TCRbeta repertoires of five CD4+ T-cell subsets defined by KLRB1, KLRG1, GPR56 and KLRF1 expression were sequenced to test a linear memory differentiation pathway. TCR-sequenced cells came from peripheral blood of healthy control individuals, reported as five donors in the TCRbeta analysis figure. Heparinized peripheral blood was collected, and every sample was processed within one hour of retrieval. Blood was diluted 1:2 in PBS, and peripheral blood mononuclear cells were then isolated from the diluted blood at room temperature by Biocoll density gradient centrifugation. Before flow sorting, CD4+ T cells were magnetically enriched from freshly isolated PBMCs using anti-CD4 MicroBeads. A BD FACSAria II was used to sort CD4+ T cells enriched from PBMCs of healthy donors according to marker expression. For surface staining, the researchers used Miltenyi Biotec antibodies: anti-KLRB1 clone 191B8, anti-KLRF1 clone 4A4.D10 and anti-KLRG1 clone REA261.

Summary of the overall study and its limitations: Rather than full repertoires, only the 100 most expanded clones per population were included in the diversity and similarity analyses. TCR repertoires overlapped especially between the late populations 4 and 5, and partly population 3. The authors took the finding that clones dominating late populations 4 and 5 were also present in early populations 1 and 2 as evidence for linear differentiation. Clonal frequency was low in the marker-negative population and rose progressively along the proposed pathway, while TCRbeta diversity fell correspondingly.

This clonotype was obtained from a human donor in good health. The V and J segments used are TRBV6-1 and TRBJ1-5. The material sequenced was memory CD4+ T cells from blood. The CDR3 reads as follows: CASSAQGGSNQPQHF.